Presented here are 10 T cell receptor beta chains from one specimen sequenced in a study of CD8+CD57+ T cells in acquired aplastic anemia. The template for TCR beta VDJ and CDR3 sequence profiling was genomic DNA. TCRdb used MiXCR to reprocess the reads, holding one entry per CDR3 protein. In the table there are fewer than 300,000 distinct CDR3 sequences, 82% of which are singletons. Sequenced patients had shown CD8+CD57+ cell expansion by flow cytometry. The sequenced material came from sorted CD4+, CD8+, or CD8+CD57+ T cells (not recorded which) from PBMCs. Receptors originate from a human donor with aplastic anemia.

For this clonotype: The DNA is omitted, as the CDR3 cannot be located on it reliably, and the CDR3 follows TCRdb's listing. The genes are TRBV5-1 and TRBJ2-7; no DNA check was done on the table's D call, TRBD1. Germline assignment: CDR1 SGHRS and CDR2 YFSETQ. A total of 18 residues make up the CDR3, ends included. This chain's CDR3 is CASSFYTDGTAAFFGQDV.

Of note for this clonotype: One end of the junction varies from germline; a read error may be responsible. The chain employs TRBV7-3 and TRBJ2-5; D is uncertain. Looked up from germline, CDR1 is SGHTA and CDR2 is FQGTGA. The CDR3 has 12 residues. The CDR3 protein is CASSRAANAVDF. CDR3 nucleotides: TGTGCCAGCTCAAGGGCGGCCAACGCCGTTGACTTC.

The V gene is TRBV12-3 or TRBV12-4, the J gene TRBJ1-1; D not resolved. V was cut by 2 bases and J by 3 bases, with 1 base left in between. CDR3 length: 11 residues. The CDR3 is CASSLYTEAFF. The CDR3 nucleotides are TGTGCCAGCAGTTTATACACTGAAGCTTTCTTT.

This clonotype was observed a single time. This chain links TRBV7-2 with TRBJ2-1; 7 positions agree with TRBD1. Germline CDR1 is SGHTA and CDR2 is FQGNSA. Trimming took 4 bases from V and 16 from J; bases not matched to a gene: 19. This CDR3 comprises 15 residues. The CDR3: CASSSGTAHGYTHFF. In DNA form, the CDR3 reads TGTGCCAGCAGCTCAGGGACAGCACATGGCTATACCCACTTCTTC. Full variable domain (missing parts from reference TRBV7-2 and TRBJ2-1): GAGVSQSPSNKVTEKGKDVELRCDPISGHTALYWYRQSLGQGLEFLIYFQGNSAPDKSGLPSDRFSAERTGGSVSTLTIQRTQQEDSAVYLCASSSGTAHGYTHFFGPGTRLTVL.

To note about this clonotype: Without the conserved terminal phenylalanine or tryptophan, this CDR3 likely stems from a read error. It is unclear where the CDR3 begins or ends on the DNA, so no DNA is shown, and the CDR3 is as TCRdb lists it. The rearrangement links TRBV9 to TRBJ2-2; the table gives TRBD1 as D, unverified against the DNA. Including both end residues, the CDR3 is 12 amino acids long. The germline V gene has CDR1 SGDLS and CDR2 YYNGEE. The chain's CDR3 is CASSLVGQSTYM.

V usage is TRBV7-2 and J usage is TRBJ2-3; D may be TRBD2 (6 bases). Germline lookup yields CDR1 SGHTA and CDR2 FQGNSA. V lost 0 bases, J lost 13 bases, and 17 bases lay in between. CDR3 length: 14 residues. The CDR3 loop reads CASSLAGGPETKYF. The CDR3 DNA reads TGTGCCAGCAGCTTAGCGGGAGGACCCGAAACGAAGTATTTT.

Concerning this clonotype: The junction departs from the called germline gene at one end, perhaps through a read error. The chain links TRBV9 to TRBJ2-5, with a tentative D call TRBD2 (6 bases). This CDR3 has 14 amino acids. Per germline, CDR1 SGDLS and CDR2 YYNGEE. The CDR3 region has the DNA TGTGCCACCAGCGGCGGGACCAGCGGAGTGGATACGCACTTC. This sequence encodes CATSGGTSGVDTHF.

The chain uses TRBV7-9 and TRBJ1-2; perhaps TRBD1 as D (5 bases). Germline V gene lookup returns CDR1 SEHNR and CDR2 FQNEAQ (reference sequence). This CDR3 is built from 14 residues. Trimming took 1 base from V and 4 from J, leaving 10 bases between them. The CDR3 coding sequence is TGTGCCAGCAGCTTAGAGGGGACGATCTATGGCTACACCTTC. It translates to CASSLEGTIYGYTF.

The V gene is TRBV7-2, the J gene TRBJ2-5; 10 nucleotides match TRBD2. The CDR3 length is 14 residues. Trimming took 11 bases from V and 5 from J; bases not matched to a gene: 11. The germline gives CDR1 SGHTA, CDR2 FQGNSA. CDR3 in amino acids: CAYEVAGGHETQYF. The CDR3 DNA sequence: TGTGCCTACGAGGTAGCGGGAGGCCACGAGACCCAGTACTTC.

The chain has TRBV9 and TRBJ1-1, with D unclear. V lost 7 bases to trimming and J lost 11 bases, with 27 bases between them. The CDR3 is 15 residues long. The germline V gene has CDR1 SGDLS and CDR2 YYNGEE. CDR3 protein: CASGVAGNIHTFAFF. As DNA, the CDR3 is TGTGCCAGCGGAGTAGCTGGGAACATTCACACCTTCGCTTTCTTT.